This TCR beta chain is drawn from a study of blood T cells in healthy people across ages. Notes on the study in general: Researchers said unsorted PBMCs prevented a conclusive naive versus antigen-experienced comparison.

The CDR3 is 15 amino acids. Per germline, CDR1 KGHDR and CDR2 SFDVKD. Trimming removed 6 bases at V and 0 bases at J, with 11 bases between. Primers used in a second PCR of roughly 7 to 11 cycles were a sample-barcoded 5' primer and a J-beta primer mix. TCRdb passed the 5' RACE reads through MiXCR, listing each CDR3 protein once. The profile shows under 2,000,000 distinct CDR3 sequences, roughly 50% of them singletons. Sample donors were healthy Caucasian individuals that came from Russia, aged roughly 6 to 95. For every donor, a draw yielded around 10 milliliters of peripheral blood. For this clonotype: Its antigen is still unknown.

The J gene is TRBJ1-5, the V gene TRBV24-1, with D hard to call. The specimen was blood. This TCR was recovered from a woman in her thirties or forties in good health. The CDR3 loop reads CATSSTAGSNQPQHF. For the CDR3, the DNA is TGTGCCACCAGTTCAACGGCTGGTAGCAATCAGCCCCAGCATTTT.